Sequencing of this TCR beta chain was carried out in a study of T cell responses to AZD1222 COVID-19 vaccine. Study observations and caveats: CD4 TCRs associated with vaccination spanned spike, dominating at 160-218 and 743-854. Once two AZD1222 doses were given, Spike-specific TCR breadth and depth went up. White British ancestry dominated among donors, who included more females, and clonal diversity was possibly underestimated.

This clone was found a few times. What it binds is not known. The table came from immunoSEQ multiplex PCR; TCRdb's copy has only in-frame clones and leaves some out. The table records roughly 99,000 clones, about nine tenths of them present only once. Germline CDR1 MNHEY, CDR2 SMNVEV (reference sequence). CDR3 length equals 16 residues. Trimming took 4 bases from V and 4 from J; bases not matched to a gene: 10. The receptor was isolated from an adult who received the AZD1222 COVID-19 vaccine. This rearrangement joins TRBV27 to TRBJ1-5; 7 bases fit TRBD1. The sample was peripheral blood, taken 28 days after the second AZD1222 dose. The CDR3 is CASSSLRDSFNQPQHF. CDR3 DNA: TGTGCCAGCAGTTCACTTCGGGACAGCTTTAATCAGCCCCAGCATTTT.